The 26 T cell receptor beta chains listed next were all sequenced from one sample in a study of T cells after somatic rescue of genetic block. The assay was immunoSEQ multiplex PCR, and TCRdb's table has in-frame clones only and misses some. The data show fewer than 15,000 clones, with around 74% seen just once and 22% held by the top ten. Sequenced material: peripheral blood mononuclear cells (PBMCs). The receptor source for this set is a boy aged 5-17 years.

This clone was seen only a few times. This chain links TRBV14 with TRBJ2-7; the D gene is possibly TRBD2 (5 bases). CDR1 is SGHDN and CDR2 is FVKESK in the germline V gene. Deletions cut 4 bases from V and 0 bases from J, with 7 bases between. The CDR3 consists of 13 residues. The CDR3 spells CASSRGLSYEQYF. Here the CDR3 DNA reads TGTGCCAGCAGCCGAGGACTCTCCTACGAGCAGTACTTC.

The chain uses TRBV19 and TRBJ1-4, with D uncertain. The length of the CDR3 is 15 residues. V was cut by 1 base and J by 9 bases, with 15 bases left in between. Per the germline V gene, CDR1 is LNHDA and CDR2 is SQIVND (reference sequence). The CDR3 sequence: CASSIGHGLLKKLFF. CDR3 coding DNA: TGTGCCAGTAGTATAGGTCACGGACTTTTGAAAAAACTGTTTTTT.

This clone has only one observation. V is TRBV28 and J is TRBJ1-5; perhaps TRBD1 as D (5 bases). V was shortened by 2 bases and J by 1 base, with 18 bases between the two germline ends. Germline assignment: CDR1 MDHEN and CDR2 SYDVKM. This CDR3 is 18 amino acids long. Written as DNA, the CDR3 is TGTGCCAGCAGTTTAATCGTGGGCCGGGGGTTCAGCAATCAGCCCCAGCATTTT. Encoded protein: CASSLIVGRGFSNQPQHF.

This clone was seen a handful of times. The rearrangement joins TRBV5-1 to TRBJ1-3; TRBD1 matches 8 bases. This CDR3 is built from 16 residues. V shed 1 base and J 0 bases; nucleotides not matched to a gene: 3. The germline V gene has CDR1 SGHRS and CDR2 YFSETQ. DNA for the CDR3: TGCGCCAGCAGCTTGCCGACAGGGGTCTCTGGAAACACCATATATTTT. Protein sequence: CASSLPTGVSGNTIYF.

This clone is labeled medium-sized (0.01 to 0.1%). The rearrangement joins TRBV27 to TRBJ1-1; the D is unclear. The V end was cut by 0 bases, the J end by 1 base, with 9 bases between. This CDR3 has 15 residues. Germline CDR1 MNHEY, CDR2 SMNVEV (reference sequence). The CDR3 region has the DNA TGTGCCAGCAGTTTATCGTTGTCAGGGAACACTGAAGCTTTCTTT. Protein: CASSLSLSGNTEAFF.

The CDR3 sequence is CASSDPPQRFSGANVLTF. In DNA form, the CDR3 reads TGTGCCAGTAGTGATCCCCCCCAGAGGTTCTCTGGGGCCAACGTCCTGACTTTC. The chain uses TRBV19 and TRBJ2-6, with no clear D. The CDR3 is 18 residues long. Trimming pared 5 bases from V and 0 bases from J, leaving 17 bases between. Germline CDR1 and CDR2: LNHDA and SQIVND (reference sequence).

The chain recombines TRBV27 with TRBJ2-7; TRBD1 aligns across 8 bases. The CDR3 extends over 16 amino acids. The J segment lost 3 bases and the V segment lost 0 bases, leaving 7 bases of the junction unmatched. The germline gives CDR1 MNHEY, CDR2 SMNVEV (reference sequence). The CDR3 protein is CASSLSPGQVFYEQYF. DNA of the CDR3: TGTGCCAGCAGTTTATCTCCGGGACAGGTTTTCTACGAGCAGTACTTC.

The J gene is TRBJ1-4, the V gene TRBV9; 7 bases fit TRBD1. Trimming removed 4 bases from V and 10 bases from J; junction bases left unmatched: 13. CDR3 length: 15 residues. The germline V gene has CDR1 SGDLS and CDR2 YYNGEE. In nucleotides, the CDR3 is TGTGCCAGCAGCCCCCGACAGGGTAGTTCCCCAAAACTGTTTTTT. As protein: CASSPRQGSSPKLFF.

V gene TRBV6-5 combines with J gene TRBJ2-7, with D possibly matching TRBD1 (6 bases). The germline V and J ends were trimmed by 0 bases and 6 bases, with 12 bases remaining between them. Looked up from germline, CDR1 is MNHEY and CDR2 is SVGAGI. This CDR3 comprises 14 residues. The CDR3 loop reads CASSYSDRSGEQYF. The CDR3 nucleotides read TGTGCCAGCAGTTACTCGGACAGATCGGGCGAGCAGTACTTC.

V usage is TRBV30 and J usage is TRBJ2-2, with unresolved D. This CDR3 spans 13 amino acids. V was trimmed by 3 bases and J by 6 bases, leaving 11 bases between them. Germline V CDR1 and CDR2: GTSNPN, SVGIG (reference sequence). The DNA for the CDR3 is TGTGCCTGGAGGGGCCTAGTGTCCGGGGAGCTGTTTTTT. It yields the protein CAWRGLVSGELFF.

V and J are TRBV28 and TRBJ1-1; 7 nucleotides align to TRBD1. This CDR3 has 15 residues. CDR1 and CDR2 (germline): MDHEN, SYDVKM. The J segment lost 1 base and the V segment lost 4 bases, leaving 6 bases of the junction unmatched. In DNA, the CDR3 is TGTGCCAGCAGTTCACAGACAGGGCAGAACACTGAAGCTTTCTTT. Encoded protein: CASSSQTGQNTEAFF.

V is TRBV2 and J is TRBJ2-5; TRBD1 aligns across 7 bases. The J call may be mistaken, given a closer DNA end match to TRBJ2-7. The CDR3 extends over 12 amino acids. Per the germline V gene, CDR1 is SNHLY and CDR2 is FYNNEI. CDR3 loop: CASDRVPYEQYF. CDR3 coding DNA: TGTGCCAGTGACAGGGTTCCCTACGAGCAGTACTTC.

This chain connects TRBV6-1 to TRBJ2-7; D may be TRBD1 (5 bases). V was clipped by 4 bases and J by 0 bases, with 10 bases between them. Germline CDR1 and CDR2: MNHNS and SASEGT. The CDR3 has 14 amino acids. The CDR3 sequence is CASSGRTSSYEQYF. The DNA of the CDR3 is TGTGCCAGCAGTGGAAGGACAAGCTCCTACGAGCAGTACTTC.

This clone has more than one count but fewer than ten. The chain links TRBV10-3 to TRBJ2-3; TRBD2 aligns across 7 bases. Trimming cost V 0 bases and J 0 bases; bases outside gene matches: 6. CDR3 length equals 17 residues. The germline gives CDR1 ENHRY, CDR2 SYGVKD. This CDR3 reads CAISESGLAASTDTQYF. DNA for the CDR3: TGTGCCATCAGTGAGTCAGGGCTAGCGGCTAGCACAGATACGCAGTATTTT.

The chain carries TRBV2 and TRBJ2-5; D is possibly TRBD1 or TRBD2 (6 bases each). The J call could be wrong; TRBJ2-7 is a better fit for the DNA end. The germline V gene encodes CDR1 SNHLY and CDR2 FYNNEI. The CDR3 runs to 13 residues. The CDR3: CASNRGHSYEQYF. The CDR3 nucleotides read TGTGCCAGCAATCGGGGGCACTCCTACGAGCAGTACTTC.

This clone is a singleton in its sample. The chain employs TRBV5-1 and TRBJ2-3; D not resolved. The CDR3 is 13 residues long. Germline V gene sequence: CDR1 SGHRS, CDR2 YFSETQ. V was shortened by 3 bases and J by 0 bases, with 5 bases between the two germline ends. DNA of the CDR3: TGCGCCAGCAGCTCTTTTAGCACAGATACGCAGTATTTT. It specifies CASSSFSTDTQYF.

This chain uses TRBV11-2 with TRBJ2-7; TRBD1 aligns across 8 bases. V lost 0 bases to trimming and J lost 9 bases; unmatched junction nucleotides: 10. This CDR3 has 15 amino acids. CDR1 and CDR2 from the germline V gene are SGHAT and FQNNGV. DNA of the CDR3: TGTGCCAGCAGCTTAGAGTTACAGGGGGTAAGGAGGCAGTACTTC. The encoded protein is CASSLELQGVRRQYF.

V is TRBV28 and J is TRBJ2-7; 8 nucleotides align to TRBD2. The CDR3 loop spans 16 amino acids. J was trimmed by 2 bases and V by 3 bases; bases with no gene match: 9. Looked up from germline, CDR1 is MDHEN and CDR2 is SYDVKM. The DNA for the CDR3 is TGTGCCAGCAGTTTTTCCCAGCGGGGGCTAACCTACGAGCAGTACTTC. Translated, it gives CASSFSQRGLTYEQYF.

The chain links TRBV7-3 to TRBJ2-3; 7 bases agree with TRBD1. Trimming at V came to 1 base and at J to 3 bases, leaving 7 bases not matched to a gene. Per the germline V gene, CDR1 is SGHTA and CDR2 is FQGTGA. The CDR3 contains 16 residues. The CDR3 reads CASSLMQSTGTDTQYF. CDR3 sequence (DNA): TGTGCCAGCAGCTTAATGCAATCGACAGGGACAGATACGCAGTATTTT. Full variable domain (missing parts from reference TRBV7-3 and TRBJ2-3): GAGVSQTPSNKVTEKGKYVELRCDPISGHTALYWYRQSLGQGPEFLIYFQGTGAADDSGLPNDRFFAVRPEGSVSTLKIQRTERGDSAVYLCASSLMQSTGTDTQYFGPGTRLTVL.

The chain uses TRBV19 and TRBJ1-5, with D possibly matching TRBD1 (5 bases). The V end was cut by 5 bases, the J end by 1 base, with 12 bases between. Per germline, CDR1 LNHDA and CDR2 SQIVND (reference sequence). The CDR3 contains 15 residues. In nucleotides, the CDR3 is TGTGCCAGTAGTCAACGGGGACGAAGCAATCAGCCCCAGCATTTT. Protein: CASSQRGRSNQPQHF.

This rearrangement joins TRBV6-6 to TRBJ2-3, with D uncertain. There are 15 residues in the CDR3. V dropped 8 bases and J dropped 0 bases, with 15 bases sitting between them. Germline V lookup: CDR1 MNHNY, CDR2 SVGAGI (reference sequence). CDR3 nucleotides: TGTGCCAGCCGTTCGATCAGTACTAGCACAGATACGCAGTATTTT. Protein sequence: CASRSISTSTDTQYF.

The V gene is TRBV5-1, the J gene TRBJ1-4; the D gene is possibly TRBD1 (5 bases). This CDR3 is 15 amino acids long. V lost 2 bases, J lost 8 bases, and 16 bases lay in between. Germline CDR1 reads SGHRS; CDR2 reads YFSETQ. The CDR3 region has the DNA TGCGCCAGCAGCTTCGGGCAGGGAAGGAGAGAAAAACTGTTTTTT. Translation gives CASSFGQGRREKLFF.

The rearrangement uses TRBV9 and TRBJ2-2; TRBD2 is a possible D gene (7 bases). Trimming stripped 0 bases from V and 5 bases from J, with 14 bases between. The germline CDR1 and CDR2 sequences are SGDLS and YYNGEE. The CDR3 is made up of 16 amino acids. The CDR3 is CASSVAPGGATGELFF. CDR3 nucleotides: TGTGCCAGCAGCGTAGCTCCGGGGGGCGCAACCGGGGAGCTGTTTTTT.

The genes are TRBV20-1 and TRBJ1-1; D unclear. The CDR3 has 11 residues. Germline V gives CDR1 DFQATT, CDR2 SNEGSKA (reference sequence). Trimming removed 6 bases at V and 5 bases at J, with 10 bases between. The DNA for the CDR3 is TGCAGTGCCACCTCGCAAACTGAAGCTTTCTTT. Amino acids: CSATSQTEAFF.

The V and J genes are TRBV4-1 and TRBJ2-5; TRBD2 agrees at 12 bases. Germline V gene data show CDR1 as MGHRA and CDR2 as YSYEKL. This CDR3 spans 17 amino acids. With V trimmed by 3 bases and J by 2 bases, 7 bases remained unmatched. CDR3 loop: CASSHLGLAGPQETQYF. The CDR3 DNA reads TGCGCCAGCAGCCATCTTGGACTAGCGGGGCCTCAAGAGACCCAGTACTTC.

The genes are TRBV27 and TRBJ1-1; D remains ambiguous. V lost 7 bases and J lost 1, with 10 bases in between. CDR3 length: 13 amino acids. Germline CDR1 reads MNHEY; CDR2 reads SMNVEV (reference sequence). CDR3 amino acids: CASKYSGNTEAFF. The CDR3 DNA is TGTGCCAGCAAGTATTCAGGGAACACTGAAGCTTTCTTT.